This entry lists 26 T cell receptor beta chains sequenced from one sample in a study of CD8 T cells in ankylosing spondylitis. In TCRdb, the 5' RACE reads were re-called with MiXCR into one record per CDR3 protein. The top ten clones hold under 7.5% of a sample with 120,000 to 150,000 distinct CDR3 sequences, 8% to 9% of them seen once. The sample consisted of synovial fluid, either unsorted or a sorted T cell fraction (not recorded which). The source of these receptors is a male donor with ankylosing spondylitis.

This clonotype was observed many times. The chain combines TRBV20-1 with TRBJ1-2, with 7 bases aligning to TRBD1. CDR1 is DFQATT and CDR2 is SNEGSKA in the germline V gene (reference sequence). The CDR3 is made up of 13 amino acids. V lost 6 bases and J lost 8; bases outside the gene matches: 12. The CDR3 region has the DNA TGCAGTGCCGGCGGGAGGGGGCGAGAAGGCTACACCTTC. This translates into CSAGGRGREGYTF.

This clonotype was recorded at least ten times. V is TRBV12-3 or TRBV12-4 and J is TRBJ2-3; 10 bases fit TRBD2. The junction had 4 bases not matched to a gene; V was cut back by 2 bases and J by 8 bases. There are 14 residues in the CDR3. The CDR3 nucleotides read TGTGCCAGCAGTTTATCGGCTAGCGGGAGTACGCAGTATTTT. It is translated as CASSLSASGSTQYF.

The sample holds many counts of this clonotype. CDR3 sequence (DNA): TGTGCCAGCAGTTCGATGGGGACTCAATCCTACGAGCAGTACTTC. This codes for CASSSMGTQSYEQYF. J is TRBJ2-7 and V is TRBV4-2; D might be TRBD2 (6 bases). Per germline, CDR1 LGHNA and CDR2 YNFKEQ. V lost 6 bases to trimming and J lost 1 base, with 16 bases between them. This CDR3 is 15 amino acids long.

V is TRBV15 and J is TRBJ2-3; the D is unclear. The V end was cut by 0 bases, the J end by 4 bases, with 11 bases between. This CDR3 is built from 15 residues. Looked up from germline, CDR1 is LNHNV and CDR2 is YYDKDF (reference sequence). The chain's CDR3 is CATSRDFWSPDTQYF. CDR3 DNA sequence: TGTGCCACCAGCAGAGATTTCTGGAGCCCAGATACGCAGTATTTT.

This clonotype has at least ten counts. The chain is built from TRBV7-2 and TRBJ1-5, with a tentative D call TRBD1 (6 bases). The germline gives CDR1 SGHTA, CDR2 FQGNSA. The ends were cut back, 5 bases at V and 2 bases at J, with 13 bases in the middle. CDR3 length: 15 residues. In DNA form, the CDR3 reads TGTGCCAGCAGCGCGATGGGGGGCGGCAATCAGCCCCAGCATTTT. Protein product: CASSAMGGGNQPQHF.

There are a few counts of this clonotype. The CDR3 nucleotides are TGTGCCAGCAGTCCCCCGCCCGGGGACACTGAAGCTTTCTTT. The encoded protein is CASSPPPGDTEAFF. V usage is TRBV28 and J usage is TRBJ1-1; D is unclear. Deletions cut 5 bases from V and 3 bases from J, with 13 bases between. The CDR3 is 14 amino acids. CDR1 and CDR2 from the germline V gene are MDHEN and SYDVKM.

The chain carries TRBV7-9 and TRBJ1-6; no definite D call. V was clipped by 0 bases and J by 7 bases, with 7 bases between them. Germline V gives CDR1 SEHNR, CDR2 FQNEAQ (reference sequence). The CDR3 runs 14 residues. The CDR3 DNA is TGTGCCAGCAGCTTAGCGCTGACAAATTCACCCCTCCACTTT. It codes for CASSLALTNSPLHF.

The rearrangement uses TRBV3-1 and TRBJ2-5; D may be TRBD1 or TRBD2 (6 bases each). V lost 2 bases and J lost 4, with 11 bases in between. The germline V gene encodes CDR1 LGHDT and CDR2 YNNKEL (reference sequence). CDR3 length: 14 amino acids. Here the CDR3 reads CASSQRGAGETQYF. For the CDR3, the DNA is TGTGCCAGCAGCCAAAGGGGGGCCGGAGAGACCCAGTACTTC.

The chain is built from TRBV10-3 and TRBJ2-5, with D unclear. V was trimmed by 0 bases and J by 2 bases, leaving 7 bases between them. Germline values: CDR1 ENHRY, CDR2 SYGVKD. This CDR3 has 14 amino acids. Here the CDR3 DNA reads TGTGCCATCAGTGAGTCGGCTAGACAAGAGACCCAGTACTTC. Translating gives CAISESARQETQYF.

This clonotype has just a few counts. V usage is TRBV4-1 and J usage is TRBJ1-4; 10 bases are a match to TRBD1. V dropped 4 bases and J dropped 8; count of bases not matched to a gene: 4. The CDR3 contains 14 residues. Germline V lookup: CDR1 MGHRA, CDR2 YSYEKL. CDR3 sequence (DNA): TGCGCCAGCAGCCCGGGACAGGGGTTGGAAAAACTGTTTTTT. Translated, it gives CASSPGQGLEKLFF.

This clonotype was found many times. J is TRBJ2-7 and V is TRBV6-1; D is ambiguous. This CDR3 has 15 residues. CDR1 and CDR2 (germline): MNHNS, SASEGT. V shed 3 bases and J shed 0 bases, with 12 bases lying between them. CDR3 coding DNA: TGTGCCAGCAGTGACCCTCCACGCACCTCCTACGAGCAGTACTTC. As protein: CASSDPPRTSYEQYF.

The CDR3 DNA is TGTGCCAGCAGCCAAGATAACAGGGGAAGGGGCTACACCTTC. Protein: CASSQDNRGRGYTF. The V and J genes are TRBV3-1 and TRBJ1-2; 7 bases map to TRBD1. Trimming removed 0 bases from V and 8 bases from J; junction bases left unmatched: 6. Germline V gene data show CDR1 as LGHDT and CDR2 as YNNKEL (reference sequence). This CDR3 contains 14 residues.

The CDR3, as DNA: TGTGCCAGCAGTACGACAGCTACGGCCGGGGAGCTGTTTTTT. The encoded protein is CASSTTATAGELFF. J is TRBJ2-2 and V is TRBV12-3 or TRBV12-4, with a tentative D call TRBD1 (5 bases). There are 14 residues in the CDR3. Trimming shortened V by 5 bases and J by 6 bases, and 13 bases separated the two germline ends.

This clonotype was found many times. The chain employs TRBV18 and TRBJ2-5; TRBD2 matches 9 bases. Germline V CDR1 and CDR2: KGHSH, LQKENI. The CDR3 spans 15 residues. The V segment lost 5 bases and the J segment 6 bases; nucleotides outside the gene matches: 10. The DNA for the CDR3 is TGTGCCAGCTCAGCGGGTGCGACTAGCGGAAAGACCCAGTACTTC. It codes for CASSAGATSGKTQYF.

The table lists this clonotype with a few counts. The chain employs TRBV12-3 or TRBV12-4 and TRBJ1-3, with D unresolved. The CDR3 loop spans 13 amino acids. V was pared by 3 bases and J by 4 bases, with 7 bases between. The CDR3 region has the DNA TGTGCCAGCAGTTTGATGGGCGGAAACACCATATATTTT. As protein: CASSLMGGNTIYF.

This rearrangement joins TRBV6-5 to TRBJ1-2; no definite D call. CDR3 length equals 12 residues. Germline-derived CDR1 and CDR2 are MNHEY and SVGAGI. The V end was cut by 2 bases, the J end by 5 bases, with 6 bases between. CDR3 DNA: TGTGCCAGCAGTTACATGGGATATGGCTACACCTTC. Translated: CASSYMGYGYTF.

This clonotype was seen more than once but under ten times. The rearrangement uses TRBV27 and TRBJ2-3; TRBD2 matches at 9 bases. Germline V gene lookup returns CDR1 MNHEY and CDR2 SMNVEV (reference sequence). The CDR3 length is 16 residues. V shed 6 bases, J shed 6 bases, and the junction held 13 bases outside the gene matches. CDR3 coding DNA: TGTGCCAGCAGACCCGGGACTAGCATCTTAACGGATACGCAGTATTTT. This encodes CASRPGTSILTDTQYF.

The table lists this clonotype with many counts. This sequence joins TRBV20-1 and TRBJ1-4; possibly TRBD1 for D (6 bases). CDR1 DFQATT and CDR2 SNEGSKA come from the germline V gene (reference sequence). With 5 bases removed from V and 3 bases from J, the gap between germline ends came to 13 bases. The CDR3 runs 14 residues. This chain's CDR3 is CSASQGSANEKLFF. The CDR3 DNA sequence: TGCAGTGCTTCCCAGGGGTCGGCTAATGAAAAACTGTTTTTT.

This sequence joins TRBV2 and TRBJ2-3; the match to TRBD2 covers 7 bases. The CDR3 runs to 14 residues. The J segment lost 2 bases and the V segment lost 5 bases, leaving 4 bases of the junction unmatched. Germline V gene lookup returns CDR1 SNHLY and CDR2 FYNNEI. The CDR3 loop is CASSTGLHTDTQYF. The DNA of the CDR3 is TGTGCCAGCAGTACGGGACTACACACAGATACGCAGTATTTT.

The chain uses TRBV27 and TRBJ2-1; 7 nucleotides line up with TRBD2. The CDR3 has 13 residues. CDR1 is MNHEY, CDR2 SMNVEV, per germline (reference sequence). Trimming cost V 2 bases and J 8 bases; bases outside gene matches: 3. The CDR3 here is CASSLKREDEQFF. CDR3 in DNA: TGTGCCAGCAGTTTAAAGCGGGAAGATGAGCAGTTCTTC.

This clonotype appeared many times. The chain recombines TRBV4-3 with TRBJ1-4; D gene uncertain. There are 18 residues in the CDR3. From germline, CDR1 is LGHNA and CDR2 YSLEER. Trimming stripped 0 bases from V and 1 base from J, with 15 bases between. The DNA for the CDR3 is TGCGCCAGCAGCCAAGATCGAGCGGGTGGAAGAACTAATGAAAAACTGTTTTTT. Its protein is CASSQDRAGGRTNEKLFF.

V usage is TRBV12-3 or TRBV12-4 and J usage is TRBJ1-1; the D gene is possibly TRBD1 (6 bases). The CDR3 is 11 amino acids. Trimming left V 8 bases short and J 6 bases short, with 10 bases between. CDR3 in DNA: TGTGCCAGCGGGGGGCGGTCTGAAGCTTTCTTT. It encodes CASGGRSEAFF.

The table lists this clonotype with many counts. This chain connects TRBV10-3 to TRBJ1-1; weak D call: TRBD1 (5 bases). CDR3 length equals 13 residues. V lost 3 bases and J lost 8, with 13 bases in between. Germline V CDR1 and CDR2: ENHRY, SYGVKD. The CDR3 protein is CAISDWDPQEAFF. For the CDR3, the DNA is TGTGCCATCAGTGACTGGGACCCGCAGGAAGCTTTCTTT.

This clonotype showed up just a few times. J is TRBJ1-5 and V is TRBV20-1; 10 bases map to TRBD1. Germline V gene lookup returns CDR1 DFQATT and CDR2 SNEGSKA (reference sequence). The CDR3 spans 17 residues. V lost 0 bases to trimming and J lost 4 bases; unmatched junction nucleotides: 9. DNA for the CDR3: TGCAGTGCTAGAGACCTCTCTAGGACAGGGGGGAATCAGCCCCAGCATTTT. This gives the protein CSARDLSRTGGNQPQHF.

This clonotype was counted many times. V gene TRBV5-1 combines with J gene TRBJ2-5, with TRBD2 matching over 9 bases. J gave up 5 bases and V 3 bases, and 8 bases lay outside the gene matches. The CDR3 length is 15 residues. Germline V gene lookup returns CDR1 SGHRS and CDR2 YFSETQ. Written as DNA, the CDR3 is TGCGCCAGCAGCTCTAGCGGGGCCGTAGGGGAGACCCAGTACTTC. This gives the protein CASSSSGAVGETQYF.

This clonotype was seen ten or more times. The V gene is TRBV7-2, the J gene TRBJ1-5; D gene unclear. Germline V gene data show CDR1 as SGHTA and CDR2 as FQGNSA. The V gene lost 6 bases and the J gene lost 8 bases, with 11 bases spanning the gap. The CDR3 covers 12 residues. The CDR3 sequence is CASSMGWEPQHF. CDR3 DNA sequence: TGTGCCAGCAGTATGGGGTGGGAGCCCCAGCATTTT.